One and the same sample provided the 30 T cell receptor beta chains below, sequenced in a study of T cell clonality in common variable immunodeficiency. Method: immunoSEQ multiplex PCR; TCRdb's copy keeps in-frame clones and lacks some. The specimen has just over 25,000 clones, none found just once. Their antigen targets remain unknown. Study-level points and caveats: Common variable immunodeficiency TCR beta sequences reportedly had fewer deletions and N-nucleotide insertions.

The sequenced material came from peripheral blood mononuclear cells. The origin of the receptors is a human donor with common variable immunodeficiency.

In its sample, this clone was seen a few times. Read data end 3 residues before the CDR3 end; the end is taken from the germline J gene. The chain employs TRBV6-2 or TRBV6-3 and TRBJ1-2; a weak D match, TRBD1 (6 bases). Germline V gene sequence: CDR1 MNHEY, CDR2 SVGEGT. The CDR3 sequence is 12 residues long. This CDR3 is CASSSTGQGYTF. The DNA read from the CDR3 is TGTGCCAGCAGTTCAACAGGACAGGGC.

This clone was counted many times. Read data end 3 residues before the CDR3 end; the end is taken from the germline J gene. The chain links TRBV19 to TRBJ2-1; tentatively, D is TRBD1 (6 bases). The CDR3 is 17 amino acids. V was pared by 10 bases and J by 2 bases, with 24 bases between. Germline V lookup: CDR1 LNHDA, CDR2 SQIVND (reference sequence). This CDR3 reads CATSHGGGRVAYNEQFF. The CDR3 bases that were read are TGTGCCACGAGTCATGGGGGCGGAAGAGTTGCCTACAATGAG.

This clone has a count of ten or more. The read ends 3 residues shy of where the CDR3 ends; the end is completed using the germline J gene. The chain employs TRBV14 and TRBJ1-2; TRBD1 is a possible D gene (6 bases). The CDR3 totals 13 residues. Germline V gene data show CDR1 as SGHDN and CDR2 as FVKESK. Trimming stripped 5 bases from V and 1 base from J, with 8 bases between. The CDR3 DNA, read in part, is TGTGCCAGCAGCGGAGGGGGTAACTATGGC. Translated: CASSGGGNYG. The whole CDR3 region reads CASSGGGNYGYTF.

This clone came up many times. With the read ending 3 residues before the CDR3 end, the germline J gene is used to fill in that end. This chain uses TRBV6-1 with TRBJ1-1; 8 bases are shared with TRBD1. The CDR3 length is 13 residues. Looked up from germline, CDR1 is MNHNS and CDR2 is SASEGT. V lost 4 bases to trimming and J lost 6 bases; unmatched junction nucleotides: 4. The CDR3 region is CASSGVQGAEAFF. Partial CDR3 DNA: TGTGCCAGCAGTGGAGTACAGGGGGCTGAA.

This clone was counted many times. The missing CDR3 end, 3 residues past where the read stops, is filled in from the germline J gene. The chain employs TRBV20-1 and TRBJ1-1, with a tentative D call TRBD1 (5 bases). V lost 2 bases, J lost 0 bases, and 10 bases lay in between. In germline, CDR1 is DFQATT, CDR2 SNEGSKA (reference sequence). The CDR3 runs to 14 residues. CDR3 sequence reads: CSARPSTVNTEAFF. The covered CDR3 bases are TGCAGTGCTAGACCCTCGACAGTGAACACTGAA.

The sample holds a few counts of this clone. The read ends 3 residues before the CDR3 terminus; that terminus is restored from the germline J gene. The chain employs TRBV6-2 or TRBV6-3 and TRBJ2-2; tentative D call: TRBD2 (6 bases). Germline V gives CDR1 MNHEY, CDR2 SVGEGT. The V gene lost 6 bases and the J gene lost 4 bases, with 12 bases spanning the gap. This CDR3 is 14 amino acids long. Partial CDR3 DNA: TGTGCCAGCAGAACCGGGACTCTCACCGGGGAG. This codes for CASRTGTLTGE. The CDR3 in full is CASRTGTLTGELFF.

In regard to this clone: Read coverage stops 3 residues before the CDR3 terminus; the germline J gene supplies the remainder. The V call is TRBV30, the J call TRBJ2-1, with a tentative D call TRBD2 (5 bases). Germline V CDR1 and CDR2: GTSNPN, SVGIG (reference sequence). The CDR3 is 14 residues long. V was clipped by 1 base and J by 7 bases, with 14 bases between them. The CDR3: CAWSELVGGNEQFF. The sequenced part of the CDR3 DNA is TGTGCCTGGAGTGAACTAGTTGGTGGGAATGAG.

The sample holds many counts of this clone. The CDR3 is cut off 3 residues early in the read; its end comes from the germline J gene. The rearrangement uses TRBV12-5 and TRBJ2-3; maybe TRBD1 (5 bases). The length of the CDR3 is 16 residues. Germline CDR1 and CDR2: LGHNT and FRNRAP. The V end lost 1 base, the J end lost 3 bases, and 14 bases lay between the germline ends. The chain's CDR3 is CASGLGHLGRTDTQYF. CDR3 bases read: TGTGCTAGTGGTTTGGGACATTTGGGGCGGACAGATACG.

This clone was counted only a few times. The read comes to an end 3 residues before the CDR3 does, leaving the germline J gene to fill in the end. The chain employs TRBV5-1 and TRBJ2-7; D is perhaps TRBD2 (6 bases). V gave up 0 bases and J gave up 5 bases, with 12 bases separating them. The germline V gene encodes CDR1 SGHRS and CDR2 YFSETQ. The CDR3 is 14 residues long. The chain's CDR3 is CASSLGGWGDEQYF. Incomplete CDR3 DNA: TGCGCCAGCAGCTTGGGGGGGTGGGGGGACGAG.

This clone was counted many times. The CDR3 sequence: CASSLLSTGANVLTF. The part of the CDR3 DNA that was read is TGTGCCAGCAGCTTGTTATCTACTGGGGCCAACGTC. V gene TRBV5-5 combines with J gene TRBJ2-6; D is unresolved. The read ends 3 residues shy of where the CDR3 ends; the end is completed using the germline J gene. The CDR3 runs to 15 residues. The germline V gene has CDR1 SGHKS and CDR2 YYEKEE (reference sequence). Trimming took off 1 base at V and 2 bases at J, with 7 bases between the two ends.

This clone was counted ten times or more. Coverage ceases 3 residues before the CDR3 finishes, and the germline J gene fills in the end. The chain couples TRBV5-8 to TRBJ2-7; no clear D. From germline, CDR1 is SGHTS and CDR2 YDEGEE. V was pared by 2 bases and J by 6 bases, with 6 bases between. CDR3 length equals 11 residues. The DNA read from the CDR3 is TGTGCCAGCAGCTTATGGGCCGAG. Protein product: CASSLWAE. The full CDR3 protein is CASSLWAEQYF.

The table lists this clone with a few counts. The CDR3 extends 3 residues past the end of the read, so its final part is completed from the germline J gene. The chain couples TRBV11-2 to TRBJ2-5, with 8 nucleotides matching TRBD2. The CDR3 has 14 residues. The V gene end was trimmed by 6 bases and the J gene end by 0 bases; junction bases not matched to a gene: 3. Germline CDR1 and CDR2: SGHAT and FQNNGV. CDR3 sequence reads: CASRIAGNQETQYF. The sequenced part of the CDR3 DNA is TGTGCCAGCAGAATAGCGGGGAACCAAGAGACC.

Notes on this clone: Coverage ceases 3 residues before the CDR3 finishes, and the germline J gene fills in the end. The same CDR3 also results from other DNA sequences found in this sample. This sequence joins TRBV7-9 and TRBJ1-6; D gene ambiguous. The CDR3 spans 14 residues. Trimming took 8 bases from V and 7 from J, leaving 15 bases between them. Germline V gives CDR1 SEHNR, CDR2 FQNEAQ (reference sequence). CDR3 loop: CASASAAGNSPLHF. The sequenced part of the CDR3 DNA is TGTGCCAGCGCGTCAGCGGCGGGGAATTCACCC.

This clone was recorded at least ten times. The CDR3 is cut off 3 residues early in the read; its end comes from the germline J gene. The chain couples TRBV2 to TRBJ2-1, with 7 bases aligning to TRBD1. Per the germline V gene, CDR1 is SNHLY and CDR2 is FYNNEI. The V and J ends lost 5 bases and 3 bases, in that order; junction bases with no gene match: 7. The CDR3 consists of 15 residues. CDR3 DNA (partial): TGTGCCAGCAGTAGCCCCGGGACAGACTACAATGAG. Translation gives CASSSPGTDYNE. The whole CDR3 reads CASSSPGTDYNEQFF. Variable domain in full (rest from reference TRBV2 and TRBJ2-1): EPEVTQTPSHQVTQMGQEVILRCVPISNHLYFYWYRQILGQKVEFLVSFYNNEISEKSEIFDDQFSVERPDGSNFTLKIRSTKLEDSAMYFCASSSPGTDYNEQFFGPGTRLTVL.

In this sample, this clone turned up many times. The missing CDR3 end, 3 residues past where the read stops, is filled in from the germline J gene. This chain joins TRBV19 and TRBJ1-1; 7 bases are a match to TRBD1. V lost 2 bases, J lost 7 bases, and 10 bases stayed unmatched. This CDR3 region has 15 residues. In germline, CDR1 is LNHDA, CDR2 SQIVND (reference sequence). The CDR3 bases that were read are TGTGCCAGTAGTATATTTGGCAGGGGGATTGATGAA. Protein: CASSIFGRGIDE. The whole CDR3 sequence reads CASSIFGRGIDEAFF.

This clone showed up many times. The DNA ends 3 residues before the CDR3 does, and the rest of the CDR3 is filled in from the germline J gene. The chain carries TRBV20-1 and TRBJ2-6, with 11 bases aligning to TRBD1. The CDR3 is 17 amino acids. Germline V gene lookup returns CDR1 DFQATT and CDR2 SNEGSKA (reference sequence). The junction had 5 bases not matched to a gene; V was cut back by 4 bases and J by 0 bases. Incomplete CDR3 DNA: TGCAGTGCTACCGGGACAGGGGGAGCCTCTGGGGCCAACGTC. Translation: CSATGTGGASGANV. The full CDR3 reads CSATGTGGASGANVLTF.

The table lists this clone with a few counts. Read coverage stops 3 residues before the CDR3 terminus; the germline J gene supplies the remainder. This chain joins TRBV5-1 and TRBJ2-2; D is undetermined. The CDR3 spans 14 residues. Germline V gives CDR1 SGHRS, CDR2 YFSETQ. V was clipped by 0 bases and J by 5 bases, with 8 bases between them. This chain's CDR3 is CASSLDRTTGELFF. The sequenced CDR3 bases are TGCGCCAGCAGCTTGGACAGAACAACCGGGGAG.

A remark on this clone: The observed sequence ends 3 residues before the CDR3 terminus, with the missing tail filled in from the germline J gene. The chain links TRBV18 to TRBJ1-1, with TRBD1 as a possible D gene (5 bases). V lost 6 bases and J lost 1, with 9 bases in between. Germline CDR1 is KGHSH and CDR2 is LQKENI. The CDR3 is 13 amino acids. CDR3 DNA (partial): TGTGCCAGCTCTAACGACAGGAACACTGAA. Translated, it gives CASSNDRNTE. The whole CDR3 reads CASSNDRNTEAFF.

Ten or more counts support this clone. The read is 3 residues too short to cover the CDR3 end, so that end is filled in from the germline J gene. The V gene is TRBV2, the J gene TRBJ2-7; TRBD1 matches 7 bases. The CDR3 runs 14 residues. Germline assignment: CDR1 SNHLY and CDR2 FYNNEI. The J segment lost 2 bases and the V segment lost 6 bases, leaving 7 bases of the junction unmatched. The CDR3 is CASRETGLTYEQYF. CDR3 bases read: TGTGCCAGCAGAGAGACAGGGCTAACCTACGAG.

This clone was recorded many times. The read halts 3 residues ahead of the CDR3 end, with the missing end drawn from the germline J gene. V gene TRBV19 combines with J gene TRBJ2-7, with D possibly being TRBD2 (6 bases). Per germline, CDR1 LNHDA and CDR2 SQIVND (reference sequence). The CDR3 has 14 amino acids. Trimming pared 5 bases from V and 5 bases from J, leaving 16 bases between. The covered CDR3 bases are TGTGCCAGTAGTCCCCTGGCGGGGTTGAACGAG. Its protein product is CASSPLAGLNE. The full CDR3 protein is CASSPLAGLNEQYF.

This clone was counted many times. The CDR3 is cut off 3 residues early in the read; its end comes from the germline J gene. The genes are TRBV6-4 and TRBJ1-6; a weak D match, TRBD1 (6 bases). Trimming took off 3 bases at V and 7 bases at J, with 7 bases between the two ends. This CDR3 region has 13 residues. Germline loops: CDR1 MRHNA, CDR2 SNTAGT. The CDR3 region is CASSDTGNSPLHF. The CDR3 DNA, read in part, is TGTGCCAGCAGTGATACAGGGAATTCACCC.

This clone was found a few times. The read stops 3 residues short of the end of the CDR3; the missing end is completed from the germline J gene. The chain carries TRBV6-2 or TRBV6-3 and TRBJ2-3, with 8 bases aligning to TRBD2. V lost 7 bases to trimming and J lost 4 bases; unmatched junction nucleotides: 1. The CDR3 extends over 12 amino acids. Germline CDR1 reads MNHEY; CDR2 reads SVGEGT. The CDR3 bases that were read are TGTGCCAGCAAGGGACTAGCAGATACG. Residues: CASKGLADT. The whole CDR3 reads CASKGLADTQYF.

In this sample, this clone turned up many times. Sequencing ends 3 residues short of the CDR3 end; the germline J gene provides the rest. The chain employs TRBV7-2 and TRBJ1-1; 8 nucleotides line up with TRBD1. V was pared by 5 bases and J by 4 bases, with 6 bases of the junction left unmatched. Germline CDR1 and CDR2: SGHTA and FQGNSA. This CDR3 region has 14 residues. Incomplete CDR3 DNA: TGTGCCAGCAGCCCGGACAGGGATAGCACTGAA. This translates into CASSPDRDSTE. The CDR3, in full, reads CASSPDRDSTEAFF.

This clone was found many times. The sequenced fragment ends 3 residues before the CDR3 boundary, so the rest is inferred from the germline J gene. The rearrangement joins TRBV14 to TRBJ2-1; D is unresolved. The germline gives CDR1 SGHDN, CDR2 FVKESK. This CDR3 has 13 amino acids. V gave up 4 bases and J gave up 7 bases, with 11 bases separating them. The CDR3 here is CASSLSAANEQFF. The sequenced part of the CDR3 DNA is TGTGCCAGCAGCCTCTCTGCAGCGAATGAG.

Comments on this clone: The read comes to an end 3 residues before the CDR3 does, leaving the germline J gene to fill in the end. The chain links TRBV6-2 or TRBV6-3 to TRBJ2-1, with 12 bases fitting TRBD2. CDR3 length equals 13 residues. Trimming took 6 bases from V and 8 from J; bases not matched to a gene: 2. Germline CDR1 is MNHEY and CDR2 is SVGEGT. The CDR3 sequence: CASRSSGRDEQFF. The part of the CDR3 DNA that was read is TGTGCCAGCAGGTCTAGCGGGAGGGATGAG.

Notes on this clone: The CDR3 end is not reached by the read, which stops 3 residues before it; the germline J gene fills it in. J is TRBJ1-1 and V is TRBV30, with 8 nucleotides matching TRBD1. V was pared by 1 base and J by 0 bases, with 16 bases of the junction left unmatched. This CDR3 comprises 19 residues. Germline V gene data show CDR1 as GTSNPN and CDR2 as SVGIG (reference sequence). CDR3 DNA (partial): TGTGCCTGGAGTGCCCTCACCAGGGGGCGCCCGGGACTGAACACTGAA. Protein sequence: CAWSALTRGRPGLNTE. The whole CDR3 region reads CAWSALTRGRPGLNTEAFF.

This clone has at least ten counts. The CDR3 goes on 3 residues after the read ends, and that part is filled in from the germline J gene. V is TRBV5-1 and J is TRBJ2-5, with D possibly being TRBD2 (7 bases). The length of the CDR3 is 14 residues. Germline V lookup: CDR1 SGHRS, CDR2 YFSETQ. Trimming stripped 3 bases from V and 2 bases from J, with 11 bases between. CDR3 region: CASSSGRGQETQYF. Partial CDR3 DNA: TGCGCCAGCAGCTCAGGGAGGGGGCAAGAGACC.

There are many counts of this clone. The DNA ends 3 residues before the CDR3 does, and the rest of the CDR3 is filled in from the germline J gene. V gene TRBV7-2 combines with J gene TRBJ2-7, with 9 bases that match TRBD2. Per the germline V gene, CDR1 is SGHTA and CDR2 is FQGNSA. The V gene end was trimmed by 2 bases and the J gene end by 4 bases; junction bases not matched to a gene: 3. This CDR3 region has 14 residues. CDR3 residues: CASSLSSGTYEQYF. The sequenced CDR3 bases are TGTGCCAGCAGCTTATCTAGCGGGACTTACGAG.

With regard to this clone: With the read ending 3 residues before the CDR3 end, the germline J gene is used to fill in that end. This chain uses TRBV7-3 with TRBJ1-4; possibly TRBD1 for D (6 bases). Germline V CDR1 and CDR2: SGHTA, FQGTGA. CDR3 length: 15 amino acids. Trimming stripped 2 bases from V and 3 bases from J, with 10 bases between. The CDR3 spells CASSLGGQPNEKLFF. Partial CDR3 DNA: TGTGCCAGCAGCTTAGGGGGACAACCTAATGAAAAA.

This clone was observed many times. Read data end 3 residues before the CDR3 end; the end is taken from the germline J gene. This chain links TRBV2 with TRBJ2-3; TRBD1 matches 8 bases. This CDR3 spans 15 amino acids. Germline V gene data show CDR1 as SNHLY and CDR2 as FYNNEI. V trimming: 6 bases; J trimming: 5 bases; junction bases outside the gene matches: 10. The part of the CDR3 DNA that was read is TGTGCCAGCAGAGCGATCGGACAGGGTGGAGATACG. Amino acid sequence: CASRAIGQGGDT. The complete CDR3 protein is CASRAIGQGGDTQYF.